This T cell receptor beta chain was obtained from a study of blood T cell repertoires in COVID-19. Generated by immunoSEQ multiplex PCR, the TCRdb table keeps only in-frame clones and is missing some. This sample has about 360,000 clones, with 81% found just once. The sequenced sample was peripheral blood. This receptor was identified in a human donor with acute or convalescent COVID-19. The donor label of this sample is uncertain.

This CDR3 is CASSHRLRETEAFF. The CDR3 DNA is TGTGCCAGCAGCCATAGATTGAGGGAGACTGAAGCTTTCTTT. The chain uses TRBV3-1 (or the pseudogene TRBV3-2) and TRBJ1-1, with D unresolved. The V and J ends lost 3 bases and 5 bases respectively, with 13 bases between them. Germline CDR1 is LGHDT and CDR2 is YNNKEL (reference sequence). This CDR3 has 14 amino acids.